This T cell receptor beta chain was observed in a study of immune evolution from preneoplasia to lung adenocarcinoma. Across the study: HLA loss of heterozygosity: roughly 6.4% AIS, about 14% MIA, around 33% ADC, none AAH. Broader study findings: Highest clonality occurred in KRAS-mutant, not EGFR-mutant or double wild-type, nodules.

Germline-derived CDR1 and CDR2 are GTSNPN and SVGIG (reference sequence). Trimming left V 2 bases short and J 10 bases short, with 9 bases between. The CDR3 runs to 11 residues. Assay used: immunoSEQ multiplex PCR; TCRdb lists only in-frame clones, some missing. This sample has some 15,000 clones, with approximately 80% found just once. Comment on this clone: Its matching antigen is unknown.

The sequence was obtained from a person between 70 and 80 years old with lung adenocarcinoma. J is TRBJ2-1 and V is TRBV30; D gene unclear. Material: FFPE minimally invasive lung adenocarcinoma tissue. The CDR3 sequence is CAWSNVQEQFF. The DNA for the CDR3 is TGTGCCTGGAGTAATGTACAGGAGCAGTTCTTC.